This entry lists 17 T cell receptor beta chains sequenced from one sample in a study of vaccination effects on CD4 cells after COVID-19. Libraries were prepared by immunoSEQ multiplex PCR; TCRdb keeps only in-frame clonotypes and omits some of them. The sample has approximately 45,000 clones; around 76% are singletons. Cultured cells yielded isolated CD4+ T cells after 10 to 11 days. These TCRs are of unknown antigen specificity. This specimen was CD4+ T cells from PBMCs cultured without peptide, taken before COVID-19 vaccination. Receptors were obtained from a human donor who had a prior SARS-CoV-2 infection.

V gene TRBV11-2 combines with J gene TRBJ1-1; no clear D gene. This CDR3 has 14 residues. V lost 8 bases and J 2 bases, leaving 15 bases between the germline ends. The germline gives CDR1 SGHAT, CDR2 FQNNGV. The CDR3 spells CASFRDNGNTEAFF. Written as DNA, the CDR3 is TGTGCCAGCTTCCGGGATAATGGAAACACTGAAGCTTTCTTT.

The CDR3 region is CASSYSGLAGGEQYF. In DNA form, the CDR3 reads TGTGCCAGCAGTTACTCGGGACTAGCGGGAGGCGAGCAGTACTTC. The chain carries TRBV6-2 or TRBV6-3 and TRBJ2-7, with 15 bases aligning to TRBD2. This CDR3 spans 15 amino acids. The germline CDR1 and CDR2 sequences are MNHEY and SVGEGT. The V segment lost 0 bases and the J segment 6 bases; nucleotides outside the gene matches: 0.

This chain uses TRBV5-5 with TRBJ2-3; TRBD2 agrees at 8 bases. This CDR3 spans 16 amino acids. Losses at the gene ends were 2 bases for V and 4 bases for J; bases not matched to a gene: 9. The germline V gene has CDR1 SGHKS and CDR2 YYEKEE (reference sequence). The CDR3 is CASSFPRTSYADTQYF. The CDR3 DNA reads as TGTGCCAGCAGCTTCCCTCGGACTAGCTACGCAGATACGCAGTATTTT.

The chain combines TRBV9 with TRBJ1-6; the D is unclear. Trimming left V 1 base short and J 7 bases short, with 9 bases between. This CDR3 is built from 14 residues. Germline V lookup: CDR1 SGDLS, CDR2 YYNGEE. Written as DNA, the CDR3 is TGTGCCAGCAGCGTATCCCGGGGAAATTCACCCCTCCACTTT. Residues: CASSVSRGNSPLHF.

The chain combines TRBV5-4 with TRBJ2-7; a weak D match, TRBD2 (5 bases). Germline values: CDR1 SGHNT, CDR2 YYREEE (reference sequence). The CDR3 is 13 residues long. Trimming removed 7 bases at V and 1 base at J, with 12 bases between. For the CDR3, the DNA is TGTGCCAGCCGCCGGGATTTATCCTACGAGCAGTACTTC. It encodes CASRRDLSYEQYF.

This clone was picked up a small number of times. The genes are TRBV19 and TRBJ2-7, with D perhaps being TRBD1 or TRBD2 (7 bases each). The germline gives CDR1 LNHDA, CDR2 SQIVND (reference sequence). With 0 bases removed from V and 5 bases from J, the gap between germline ends came to 17 bases. The CDR3 totals 16 residues. The CDR3 sequence: CASSIEGGGSFDEQYF. The CDR3 region has the DNA TGTGCCAGTAGTATAGAGGGAGGGGGCAGTTTCGACGAGCAGTACTTC.

The chain carries TRBV25-1 and TRBJ1-2; D is unclear. CDR1 MGHDK and CDR2 SYGVNS come from the germline V gene. Trimming stripped 1 base from V and 4 bases from J, with 10 bases between. The CDR3 spans 14 residues. The CDR3 spells CASSESSLSYGYTF. As DNA, the CDR3 is TGTGCCAGCAGTGAATCATCGCTTAGCTATGGCTACACCTTC.

This clone has just one count. The chain has TRBV5-1 and TRBJ2-5, with TRBD1 matching 9 bases. Germline-derived CDR1 and CDR2 are SGHRS and YFSETQ. The CDR3 loop spans 14 amino acids. With V trimmed by 2 bases and J by 5 bases, 4 bases remained unmatched. Written as DNA, the CDR3 is TGCGCCAGCAGCTTACAGGGGGCGCCGGAGACCCAGTACTTC. Amino acid sequence: CASSLQGAPETQYF.

Only one count was recorded for this clone. The CDR3 loop is CAITSSPVWRTAEAFF. In DNA, the CDR3 is TGTGCAATCACCTCGAGCCCAGTTTGGCGAACGGCTGAAGCTTTCTTT. The chain couples TRBV12-2 to TRBJ1-1. TRBV12-2 is deemed a pseudogene. This CDR3 has 16 residues.

V is TRBV24-1 and J is TRBJ2-1, with 11 bases lining up with TRBD1. This CDR3 region has 16 residues. CDR1 and CDR2 from the germline V gene are KGHDR and SFDVKD. Trimming took 4 bases from V and 8 from J; bases not matched to a gene: 9. The DNA of the CDR3 is TGTGCCACCAGTGAGTCCGGGACAGGGGGAAAGTATGAGCAGTTCTTC. Encoded protein: CATSESGTGGKYEQFF.

The chain recombines TRBV6-2 or TRBV6-3 with TRBJ2-2, with 7 bases lining up with TRBD1. This CDR3 has 15 amino acids. The junction had 4 bases not matched to a gene; V was cut back by 2 bases and J by 4 bases. Germline-derived CDR1 and CDR2 are MNHEY and SVGEGT. CDR3 coding DNA: TGTGCCAGCAGTTACGTGACAGGGAGCACCGGGGAGCTGTTTTTT. It is translated as CASSYVTGSTGELFF.

The chain combines TRBV5-5 with TRBJ2-7; D perhaps matches TRBD1 (6 bases). From germline, CDR1 is SGHKS and CDR2 YYEKEE (reference sequence). The CDR3 loop spans 17 amino acids. V shed 0 bases and J shed 2 bases, with 18 bases lying between them. The CDR3 sequence is CASSLEATGRTTYEQYF. CDR3 nucleotide sequence: TGTGCCAGCAGCTTGGAAGCGACAGGACGTACAACCTACGAGCAGTACTTC.

This chain connects TRBV9 to TRBJ2-1; 7 bases are shared with TRBD2. The J segment lost 10 bases and the V segment lost 2 bases, leaving 12 bases of the junction unmatched. The germline CDR1 and CDR2 sequences are SGDLS and YYNGEE. This CDR3 has 15 residues. The CDR3 nucleotides are TGTGCCAGCAGCGTTCTTCTAGCCCAGGGAGGGGAGCAGTTCTTC. It specifies CASSVLLAQGGEQFF.

This clone has only a few counts. The chain combines TRBV3-1 (or the pseudogene TRBV3-2) with TRBJ1-4; D gene unclear. The CDR3 contains 12 residues. Trimming removed 5 bases from V and 5 bases from J, with 6 bases in between. Looked up from germline, CDR1 is LGHDT and CDR2 is YNNKEL (reference sequence). The CDR3 coding sequence is TGTGCCAGCAGCACCCGGAATGAAAAACTGTTTTTT. Its translation is CASSTRNEKLFF.

The rearrangement joins TRBV2 to TRBJ1-2, with D possibly being TRBD1 (5 bases). V was trimmed by 2 bases and J by 7 bases, leaving 8 bases between them. From germline, CDR1 is SNHLY and CDR2 FYNNEI. This CDR3 contains 12 residues. The CDR3 nucleotides read TGTGCCAGCAGTGAACAGGGACGTGGCTACACCTTC. Encoded protein: CASSEQGRGYTF.

V usage is TRBV2 and J usage is TRBJ1-1; D is perhaps TRBD1 (6 bases). Trimming shortened V by 4 bases and J by 2 bases, and 11 bases separated the two germline ends. Germline loops: CDR1 SNHLY, CDR2 FYNNEI. CDR3 length equals 14 residues. CDR3 protein: CASSARTENTEAFF. Here the CDR3 DNA reads TGTGCCAGCAGTGCTCGGACAGAAAACACTGAAGCTTTCTTT.

This clone was seen a handful of times. V usage is TRBV19 and J usage is TRBJ1-1, with a tentative D call TRBD1 (5 bases). CDR1 LNHDA and CDR2 SQIVND come from the germline V gene (reference sequence). The CDR3 extends over 14 amino acids. With 7 bases removed from V and 7 bases from J, the gap between germline ends came to 19 bases. CDR3: CASTPGAVRSEAFF. The CDR3 DNA sequence: TGTGCCAGTACCCCTGGGGCGGTTCGGAGTGAAGCTTTCTTT.